This entry is about one T cell receptor beta chain. Its matching antigen is unknown. Because the CDR3 is missing its conserved closing phenylalanine or tryptophan, this is likely a read error. The data were taken from a study of tumor-infiltrating lymphocytes in primary liver carcinoma. Findings and caveats of the study: It was in tumors, not blood, that the top-250-clone fraction was significantly higher (p = 0.039).

V lost 7 bases and J lost 2, with 24 bases in between. The CDR3 loop spans 16 amino acids. Germline V CDR1 and CDR2: SQVTM, ANQGSEA. The template, about 510 ng total RNA, yielded TCR beta cDNA made with a constant-region primer. For TCR beta, libraries were produced by three nested multiplex PCR rounds using slightly modified ARM-PCR. The first two PCR rounds used TRBV1-TRBV30 primers with a Cbeta primer, nine to ten cycles each. Using its own MiXCR run on the multiplex PCR reads, TCRdb lists one record per CDR3 protein. The table shows roughly 190,000 distinct CDR3 sequences, with approximately 86% occurring only once. Bulk tissue was left unsorted, and RNA and DNA were co-extracted from about 20-30 mg of it. Sampling of every tumor involved five separate regions. These included the tumor centre.

The sequence derives from a middle-aged man with primary liver carcinoma and hepatitis B virus infection. V gene TRBV29-1 combines with J gene TRBJ2-7; D is perhaps TRBD1 or TRBD2 (5 bases each). Sample: tumor tissue from primary liver carcinoma. The CDR3 loop is CSATTSGTGTPYEQYC. The DNA of the CDR3 is TGCAGCGCCACAACATCTGGGACCGGCACTCCCTACGAGCAGTACTGC.